The clone carrying this T cell receptor beta chain came up a few times. Germline loops: CDR1 DFQATT, CDR2 SNEGSKA (reference sequence). V trimming: 6 bases; J trimming: 1 base; junction bases outside the gene matches: 10. The CDR3 sequence is 15 residues long. The authors ran a second PCR of 7 to 11 cycles using a sample-barcoded 5' primer and a J-beta primer mix. Per sample, CDR3-containing paired-end reads numbered at least 2.5 million. A single record per CDR3 protein comes from TCRdb applying MiXCR to the 5' RACE reads. The sample has hundreds of thousands of distinct CDR3 sequences, roughly 43% seen once. The sample originates from a study of blood T cells in healthy people across ages. The study recruited healthy Caucasian donors from Russia who were aged about 6 to 90.

The chain has TRBV20-1 and TRBJ2-7; TRBD1 agrees at 9 bases. The sequence came from an elderly man in good health. Specimen: blood. The CDR3 nucleotides are TGCAGTGCGATTCCGGGACAGGGACGTTCCTACGAGCAGTACTTC. As protein: CSAIPGQGRSYEQYF.